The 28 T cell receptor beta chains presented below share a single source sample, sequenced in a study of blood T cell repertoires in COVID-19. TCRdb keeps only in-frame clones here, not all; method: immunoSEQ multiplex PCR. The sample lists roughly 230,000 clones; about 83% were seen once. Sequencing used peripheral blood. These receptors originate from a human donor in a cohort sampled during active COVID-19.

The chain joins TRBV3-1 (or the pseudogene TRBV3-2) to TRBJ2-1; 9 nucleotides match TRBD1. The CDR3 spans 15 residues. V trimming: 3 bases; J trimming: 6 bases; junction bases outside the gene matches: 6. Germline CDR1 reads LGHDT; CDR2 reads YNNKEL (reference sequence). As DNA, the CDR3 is TGTGCCAGCAGCCAGGACAGGGGTGGCTCCAATGAGCAGTTCTTC. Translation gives CASSQDRGGSNEQFF.

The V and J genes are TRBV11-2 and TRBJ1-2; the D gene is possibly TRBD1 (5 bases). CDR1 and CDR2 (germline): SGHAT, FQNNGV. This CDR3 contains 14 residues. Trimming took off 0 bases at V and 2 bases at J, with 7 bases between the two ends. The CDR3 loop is CASSLDRTNYGYTF. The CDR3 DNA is TGTGCCAGCAGCTTAGACAGGACAAACTATGGCTACACCTTC. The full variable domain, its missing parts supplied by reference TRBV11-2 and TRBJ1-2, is EAGVAQSPRYKIIEKRQSVAFWCNPISGHATLYWYQQILGQGPKLLIQFQNNGVVDDSQLPKDRFSAERLKGVDSTLKIQPAKLEDSAVYLCASSLDRTNYGYTFGSGTRLTVV.

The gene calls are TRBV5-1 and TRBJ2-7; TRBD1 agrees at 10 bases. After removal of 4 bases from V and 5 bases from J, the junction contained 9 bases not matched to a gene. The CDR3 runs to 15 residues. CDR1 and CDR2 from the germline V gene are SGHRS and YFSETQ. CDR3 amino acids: CASSRTRDRGNEQYF. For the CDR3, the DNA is TGCGCCAGCAGCAGAACCCGGGACAGGGGCAACGAGCAGTACTTC.

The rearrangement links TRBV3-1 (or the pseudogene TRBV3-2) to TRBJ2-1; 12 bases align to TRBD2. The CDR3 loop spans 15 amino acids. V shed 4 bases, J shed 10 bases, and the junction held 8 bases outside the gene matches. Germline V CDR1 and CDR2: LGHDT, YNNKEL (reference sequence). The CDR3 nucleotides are TGTGCCAGCAGCCCCGCTAGCGGGGGGGCCAAAGAGCAGTTCTTC. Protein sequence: CASSPASGGAKEQFF.

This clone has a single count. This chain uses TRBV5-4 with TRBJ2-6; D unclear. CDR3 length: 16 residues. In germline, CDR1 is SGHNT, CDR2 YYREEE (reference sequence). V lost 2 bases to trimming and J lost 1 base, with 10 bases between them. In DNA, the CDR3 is TGTGCCAGCAGCTTCCCGACTCTTTCTGGGGCCAACGTCCTGACTTTC. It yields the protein CASSFPTLSGANVLTF.

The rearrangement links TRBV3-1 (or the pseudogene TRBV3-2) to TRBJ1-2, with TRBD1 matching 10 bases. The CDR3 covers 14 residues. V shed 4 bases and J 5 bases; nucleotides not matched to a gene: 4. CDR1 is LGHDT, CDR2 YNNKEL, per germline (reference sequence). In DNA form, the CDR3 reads TGTGCCAGCAGCCCTGGGACAGGGGAGTATGGCTACACCTTC. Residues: CASSPGTGEYGYTF.

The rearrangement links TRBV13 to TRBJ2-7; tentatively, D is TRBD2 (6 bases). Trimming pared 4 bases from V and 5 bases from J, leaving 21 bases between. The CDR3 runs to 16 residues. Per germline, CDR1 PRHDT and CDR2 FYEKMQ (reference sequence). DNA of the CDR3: TGTGCCAGCAGCTCGGGAGAACCATCTACTACTAACGAGCAGTACTTC. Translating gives CASSSGEPSTTNEQYF.

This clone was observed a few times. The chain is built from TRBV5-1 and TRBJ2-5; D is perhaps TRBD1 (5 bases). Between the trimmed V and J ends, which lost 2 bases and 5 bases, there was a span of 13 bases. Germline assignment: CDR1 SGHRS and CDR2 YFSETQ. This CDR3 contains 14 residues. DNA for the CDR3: TGCGCCAGCAGCTTATCAGGGCTCAGGGAGACCCAGTACTTC. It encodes CASSLSGLRETQYF.

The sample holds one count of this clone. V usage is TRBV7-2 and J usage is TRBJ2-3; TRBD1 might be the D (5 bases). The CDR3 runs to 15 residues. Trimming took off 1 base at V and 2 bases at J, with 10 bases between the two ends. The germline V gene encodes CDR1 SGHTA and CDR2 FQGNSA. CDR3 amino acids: CASSLVSGFTDTQYF. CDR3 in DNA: TGTGCCAGCAGCTTAGTTTCAGGGTTCACAGATACGCAGTATTTT. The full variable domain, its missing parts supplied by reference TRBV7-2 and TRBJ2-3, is GAGVSQSPSNKVTEKGKDVELRCDPISGHTALYWYRQSLGQGLEFLIYFQGNSAPDKSGLPSDRFSAERTGGSVSTLTIQRTQQEDSAVYLCASSLVSGFTDTQYFGPGTRLTVL.

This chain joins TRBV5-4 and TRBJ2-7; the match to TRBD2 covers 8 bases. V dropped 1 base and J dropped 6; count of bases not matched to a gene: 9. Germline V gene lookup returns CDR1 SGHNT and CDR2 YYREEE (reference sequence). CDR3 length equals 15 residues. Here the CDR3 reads CASSLLGGRFSEQYF. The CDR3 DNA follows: TGTGCCAGCAGCTTGCTAGGCGGGAGGTTTAGCGAGCAGTACTTC.

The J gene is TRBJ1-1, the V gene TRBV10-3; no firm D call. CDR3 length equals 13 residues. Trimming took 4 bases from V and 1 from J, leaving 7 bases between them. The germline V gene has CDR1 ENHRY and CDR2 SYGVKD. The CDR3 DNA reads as TGTGCCATCAGTGCCGCGGAGAACACTGAAGCTTTCTTT. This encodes CAISAAENTEAFF.

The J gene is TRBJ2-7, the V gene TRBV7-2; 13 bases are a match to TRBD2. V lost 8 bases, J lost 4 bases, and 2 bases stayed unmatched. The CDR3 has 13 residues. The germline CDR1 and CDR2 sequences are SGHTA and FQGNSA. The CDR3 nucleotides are TGTGCCAGCGCGGGACTAGCGGGATACGAGCAGTACTTC. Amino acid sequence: CASAGLAGYEQYF.

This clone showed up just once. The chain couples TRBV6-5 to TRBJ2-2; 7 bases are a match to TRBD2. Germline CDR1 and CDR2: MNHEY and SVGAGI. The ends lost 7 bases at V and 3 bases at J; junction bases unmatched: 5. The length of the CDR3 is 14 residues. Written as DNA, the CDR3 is TGTGCCAGCACGCTAGCGGCCGACACCGGGGAGCTGTTTTTT. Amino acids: CASTLAADTGELFF.

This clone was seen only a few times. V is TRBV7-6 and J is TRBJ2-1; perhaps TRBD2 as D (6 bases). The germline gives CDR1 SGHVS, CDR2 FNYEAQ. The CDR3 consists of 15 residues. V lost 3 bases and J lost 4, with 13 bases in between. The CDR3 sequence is CASSFGGTFYNEQFF. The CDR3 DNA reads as TGTGCCAGCAGCTTTGGCGGGACTTTTTACAATGAGCAGTTCTTC.

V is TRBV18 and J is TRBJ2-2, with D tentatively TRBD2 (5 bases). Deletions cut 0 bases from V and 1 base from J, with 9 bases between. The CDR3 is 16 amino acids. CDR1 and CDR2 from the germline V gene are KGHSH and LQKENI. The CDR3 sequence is CASSPPSAGNTGELFF. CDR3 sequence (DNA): TGTGCCAGCTCACCACCGTCCGCGGGGAACACCGGGGAGCTGTTTTTT.

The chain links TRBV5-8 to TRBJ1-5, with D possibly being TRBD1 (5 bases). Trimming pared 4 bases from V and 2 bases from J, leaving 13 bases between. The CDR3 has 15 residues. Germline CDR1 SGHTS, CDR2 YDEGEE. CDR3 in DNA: TGTGCCAGCAGCGTAGGGACTTATGGCAATCAGCCCCAGCATTTT. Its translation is CASSVGTYGNQPQHF.

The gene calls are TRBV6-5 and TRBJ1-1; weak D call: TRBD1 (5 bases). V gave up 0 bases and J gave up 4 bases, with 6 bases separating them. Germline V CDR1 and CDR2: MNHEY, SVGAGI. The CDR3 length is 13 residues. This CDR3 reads CASSYSRVTEAFF. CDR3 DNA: TGTGCCAGCAGTTACTCCAGGGTCACTGAAGCTTTCTTT.

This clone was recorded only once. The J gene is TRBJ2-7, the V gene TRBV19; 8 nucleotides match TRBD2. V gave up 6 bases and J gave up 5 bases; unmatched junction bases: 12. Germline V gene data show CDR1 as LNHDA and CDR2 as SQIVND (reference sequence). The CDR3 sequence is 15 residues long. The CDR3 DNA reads TGTGCCAGTAGCTCTACTAGCGGCGGGCTTGACGAGCAGTACTTC. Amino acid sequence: CASSSTSGGLDEQYF.

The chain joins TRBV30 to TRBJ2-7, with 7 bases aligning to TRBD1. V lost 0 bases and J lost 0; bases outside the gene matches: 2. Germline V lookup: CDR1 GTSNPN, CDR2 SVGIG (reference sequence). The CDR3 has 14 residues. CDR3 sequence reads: CAWSVGDSSYEQYF. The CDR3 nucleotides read TGTGCCTGGAGTGTAGGGGACAGCTCCTACGAGCAGTACTTC.

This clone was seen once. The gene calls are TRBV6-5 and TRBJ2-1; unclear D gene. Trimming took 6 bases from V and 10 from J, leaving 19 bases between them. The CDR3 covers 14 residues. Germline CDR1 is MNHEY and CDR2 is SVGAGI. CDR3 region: CASSPRVFPVEQFF. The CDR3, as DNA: TGTGCCAGCAGCCCCCGGGTTTTCCCCGTGGAGCAGTTCTTC.

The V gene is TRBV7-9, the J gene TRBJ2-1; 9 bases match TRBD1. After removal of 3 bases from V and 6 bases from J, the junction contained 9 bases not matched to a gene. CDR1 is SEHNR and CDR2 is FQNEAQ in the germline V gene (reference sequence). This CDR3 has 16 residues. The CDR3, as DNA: TGTGCCAGCAGCTTCGGACCGGACAGGGGAGGCAATGAGCAGTTCTTC. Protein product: CASSFGPDRGGNEQFF. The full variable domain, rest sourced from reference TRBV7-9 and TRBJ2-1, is DTGVSQNPRHKITKRGQNVTFRCDPISEHNRLYWYRQTLGQGPEFLTYFQNEAQLEKSRLLSDRFSAERPKGSFSTLEIQRTEQGDSAMYLCASSFGPDRGGNEQFFGPGTRLTVL.

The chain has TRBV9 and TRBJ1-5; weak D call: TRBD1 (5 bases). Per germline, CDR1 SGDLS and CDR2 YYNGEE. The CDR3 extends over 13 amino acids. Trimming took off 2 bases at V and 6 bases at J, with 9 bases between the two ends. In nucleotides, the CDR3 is TGTGCCAGCAGCGTGGGGGGGTCTCAGCCCCAGCATTTT. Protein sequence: CASSVGGSQPQHF.

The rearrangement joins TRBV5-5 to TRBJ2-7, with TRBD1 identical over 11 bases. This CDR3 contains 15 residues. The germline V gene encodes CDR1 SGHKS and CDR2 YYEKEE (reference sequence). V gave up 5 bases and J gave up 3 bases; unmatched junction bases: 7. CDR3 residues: CASSWTGGSFYEQYF. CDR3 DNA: TGTGCCAGCAGTTGGACAGGGGGCTCTTTCTACGAGCAGTACTTC.

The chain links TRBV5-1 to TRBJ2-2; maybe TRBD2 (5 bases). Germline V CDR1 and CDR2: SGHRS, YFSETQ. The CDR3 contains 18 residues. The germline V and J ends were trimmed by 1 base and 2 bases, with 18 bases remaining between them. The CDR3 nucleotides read TGCGCCAGCAGCTTGACCCCGGTTAGTAGCGCTAACACCGGGGAGCTGTTTTTT. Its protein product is CASSLTPVSSANTGELFF.

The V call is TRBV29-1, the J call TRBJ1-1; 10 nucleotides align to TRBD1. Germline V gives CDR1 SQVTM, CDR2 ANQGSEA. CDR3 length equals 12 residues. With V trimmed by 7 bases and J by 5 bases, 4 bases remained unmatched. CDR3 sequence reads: CSGTGGGTEAFF. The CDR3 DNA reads TGCAGCGGGACAGGGGGAGGAACTGAAGCTTTCTTT.

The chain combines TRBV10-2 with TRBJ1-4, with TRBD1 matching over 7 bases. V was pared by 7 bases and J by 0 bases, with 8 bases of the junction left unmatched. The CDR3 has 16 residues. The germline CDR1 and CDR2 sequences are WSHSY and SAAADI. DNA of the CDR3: TGCGCCAGCACCAATCCGGGACAGTCAACTAATGAAAAACTGTTTTTT. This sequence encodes CASTNPGQSTNEKLFF.

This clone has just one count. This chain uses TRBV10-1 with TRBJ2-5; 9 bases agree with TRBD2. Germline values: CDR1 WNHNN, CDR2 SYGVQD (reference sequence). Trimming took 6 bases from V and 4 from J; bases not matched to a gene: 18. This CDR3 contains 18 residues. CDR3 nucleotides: TGCGCCAGCAGCCAAAGGTTCCAACGCGGGAGGGCCGGAGAGACCCAGTACTTC. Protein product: CASSQRFQRGRAGETQYF.

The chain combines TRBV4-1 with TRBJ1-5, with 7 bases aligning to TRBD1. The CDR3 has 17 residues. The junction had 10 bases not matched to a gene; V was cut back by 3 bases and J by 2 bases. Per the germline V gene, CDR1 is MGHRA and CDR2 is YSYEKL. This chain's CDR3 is CASSQTAGGRGNQPQHF. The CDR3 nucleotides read TGCGCCAGCAGCCAGACCGCAGGGGGAAGGGGCAATCAGCCCCAGCATTTT.